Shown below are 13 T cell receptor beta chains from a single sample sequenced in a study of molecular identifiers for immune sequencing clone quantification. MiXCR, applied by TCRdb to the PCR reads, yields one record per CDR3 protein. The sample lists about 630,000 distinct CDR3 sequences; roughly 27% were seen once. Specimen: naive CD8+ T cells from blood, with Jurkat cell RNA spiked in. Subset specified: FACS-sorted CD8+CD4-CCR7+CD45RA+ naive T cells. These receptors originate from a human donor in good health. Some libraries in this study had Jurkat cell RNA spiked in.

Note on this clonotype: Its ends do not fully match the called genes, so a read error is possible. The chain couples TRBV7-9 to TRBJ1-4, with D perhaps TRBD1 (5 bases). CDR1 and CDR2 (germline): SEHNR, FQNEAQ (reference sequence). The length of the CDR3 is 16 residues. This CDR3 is CASSSKGALGNERLFF. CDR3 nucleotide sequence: TGTGCCAGCAGCTCCAAAGGGGCACTAGGAAATGAAAGACTGTTTTTT. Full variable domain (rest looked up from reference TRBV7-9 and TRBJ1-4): DTGVSQNPRHKITKRGQNVTFRCDPISEHNRLYWYRQTLGQGPEFLTYFQNEAQLEKSRLLSDRFSAERPKGSFSTLEIQRTEQGDSAMYLCASSSKGALGNERLFFGSGTQLSVL.

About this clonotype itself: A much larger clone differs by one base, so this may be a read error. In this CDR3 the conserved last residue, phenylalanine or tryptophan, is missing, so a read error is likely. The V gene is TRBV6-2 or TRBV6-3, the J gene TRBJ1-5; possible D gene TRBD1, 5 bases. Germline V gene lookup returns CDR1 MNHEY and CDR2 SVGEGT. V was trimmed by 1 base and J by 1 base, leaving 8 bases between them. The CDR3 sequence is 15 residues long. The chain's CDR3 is CASSYLRDSNQPQHI. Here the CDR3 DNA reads TGTGCCAGCAGTTACTTGCGGGACAGCAATCAGCCCCAGCATATT.

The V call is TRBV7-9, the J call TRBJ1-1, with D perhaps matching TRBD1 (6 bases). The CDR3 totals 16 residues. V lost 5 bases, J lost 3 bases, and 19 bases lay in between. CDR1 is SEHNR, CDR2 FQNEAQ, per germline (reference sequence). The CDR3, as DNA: TGTGCCAGCAGCCCTGGACAGTCCCAAGGCTACACTGAAGCTTTCTTT. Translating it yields CASSPGQSQGYTEAFF. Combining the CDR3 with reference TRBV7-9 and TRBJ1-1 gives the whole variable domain DTGVSQNPRHKITKRGQNVTFRCDPISEHNRLYWYRQTLGQGPEFLTYFQNEAQLEKSRLLSDRFSAERPKGSFSTLEIQRTEQGDSAMYLCASSPGQSQGYTEAFFGQGTRLTVV.

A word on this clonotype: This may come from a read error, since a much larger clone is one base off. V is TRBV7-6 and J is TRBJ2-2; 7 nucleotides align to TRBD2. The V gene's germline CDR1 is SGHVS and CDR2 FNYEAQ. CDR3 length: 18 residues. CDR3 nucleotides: TGTGCCAGCAGCTTAAGGAGGACTGGGGAACGGGAGGCCGGGGAGCTGGTTTTT. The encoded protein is CASSLRRTGEREAGELVF. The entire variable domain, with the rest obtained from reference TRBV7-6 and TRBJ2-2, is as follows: GAGVSQSPRYKVTKRGQDVALRCDPISGHVSLYWYRQALGQGPEFLTYFNYEAQQDKSGLPNDRFSAERPEGSISTLTIQRTEQRDSAMYRCASSLRRTGEREAGELVFGEGSRLTVL.

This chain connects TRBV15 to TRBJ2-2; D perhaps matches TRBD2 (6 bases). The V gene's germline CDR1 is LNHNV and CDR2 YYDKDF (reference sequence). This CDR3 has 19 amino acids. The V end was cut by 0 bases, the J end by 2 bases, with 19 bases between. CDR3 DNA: TGTGCCACCAGCAGAGAGTATCCGGGAGAAGTTGGAAACACCGGGGAGCTGTTTTTT. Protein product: CATSREYPGEVGNTGELFF.

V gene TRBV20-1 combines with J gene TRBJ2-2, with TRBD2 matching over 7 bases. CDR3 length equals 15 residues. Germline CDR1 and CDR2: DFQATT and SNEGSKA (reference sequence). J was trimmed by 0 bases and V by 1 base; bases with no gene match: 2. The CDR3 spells CSARVAGANTGELFF. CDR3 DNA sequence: TGCAGTGCTAGAGTGGCGGGGGCGAACACCGGGGAGCTGTTTTTT.

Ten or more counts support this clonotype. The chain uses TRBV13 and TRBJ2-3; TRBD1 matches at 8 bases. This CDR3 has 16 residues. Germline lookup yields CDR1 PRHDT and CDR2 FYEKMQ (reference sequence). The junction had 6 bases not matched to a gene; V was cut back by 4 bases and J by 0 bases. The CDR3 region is CASSWGDRSSTDTQYF. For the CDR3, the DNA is TGTGCCAGCAGCTGGGGGGACAGGTCTAGCACAGATACGCAGTATTTT. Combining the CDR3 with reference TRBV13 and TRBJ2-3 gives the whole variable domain AAGVIQSPRHLIKEKRETATLKCYPIPRHDTVYWYQQGPGQDPQFLISFYEKMQSDKGSIPDRFSAQQFSDYHSELNMSSLELGDSALYFCASSWGDRSSTDTQYFGPGTRLTVL.

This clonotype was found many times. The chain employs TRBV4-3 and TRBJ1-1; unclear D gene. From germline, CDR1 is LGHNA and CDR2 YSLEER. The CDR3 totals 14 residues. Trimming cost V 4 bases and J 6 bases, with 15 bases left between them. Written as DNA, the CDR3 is TGCGCCAGCAGCCCGTTAGGTACCGGGGCTGAAGCTTTCTTT. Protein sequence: CASSPLGTGAEAFF.

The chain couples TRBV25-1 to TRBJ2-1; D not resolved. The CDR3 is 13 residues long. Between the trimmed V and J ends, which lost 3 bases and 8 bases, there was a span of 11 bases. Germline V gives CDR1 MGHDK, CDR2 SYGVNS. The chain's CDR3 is CASSDGRGDEQFF. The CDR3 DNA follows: TGTGCCAGCAGTGATGGGCGAGGCGATGAGCAGTTCTTC. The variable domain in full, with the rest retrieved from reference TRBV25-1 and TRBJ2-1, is EADIYQTPRYLVIGTGKKITLECSQTMGHDKMYWYQQDPGMELHLIHYSYGVNSTEKGDLSSESTVSRIRTEHFPLTLESARPSHTSQYLCASSDGRGDEQFFGPGTRLTVL.

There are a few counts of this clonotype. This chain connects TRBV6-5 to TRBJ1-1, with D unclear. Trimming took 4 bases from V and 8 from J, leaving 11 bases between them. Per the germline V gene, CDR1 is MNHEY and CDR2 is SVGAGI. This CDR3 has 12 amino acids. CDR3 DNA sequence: TGTGCCAGCAGTTCCTCGGATAGAGAAGCTTTCTTT. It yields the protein CASSSSDREAFF.

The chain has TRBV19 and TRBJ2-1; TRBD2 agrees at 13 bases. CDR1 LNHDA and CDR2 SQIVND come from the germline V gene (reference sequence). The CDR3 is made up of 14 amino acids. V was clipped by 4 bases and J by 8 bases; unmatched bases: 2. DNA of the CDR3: TGTGCCAGTAGTAACGGACTAGCGGGGGATGAGCAGTTCTTC. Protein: CASSNGLAGDEQFF.

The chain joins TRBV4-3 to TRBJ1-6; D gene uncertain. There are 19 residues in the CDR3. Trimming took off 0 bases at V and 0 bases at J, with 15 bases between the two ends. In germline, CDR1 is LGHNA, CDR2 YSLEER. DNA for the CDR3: TGCGCCAGCAGCCAAGACCACGGACCGCTCGGCTCCTATAATTCACCCCTCCACTTT. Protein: CASSQDHGPLGSYNSPLHF.

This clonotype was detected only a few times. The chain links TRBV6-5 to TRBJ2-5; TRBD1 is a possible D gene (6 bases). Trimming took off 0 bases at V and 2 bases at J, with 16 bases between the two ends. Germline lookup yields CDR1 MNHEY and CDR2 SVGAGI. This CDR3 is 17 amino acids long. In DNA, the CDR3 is TGTGCCAGCAGTTACTCGTTTTTGCGACAGGAACAAGAGACCCAGTACTTC. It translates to CASSYSFLRQEQETQYF.